This T cell receptor beta chain was identified in a study of blood T cells in healthy people across ages. This clonotype turned up a few times. From germline, CDR1 is LNHDA and CDR2 SQIVND (reference sequence). V lost 5 bases to trimming and J lost 11 bases; unmatched junction nucleotides: 13. The CDR3 covers 14 residues. Alongside a J-beta primer mix, a sample-barcoded 5' primer served in a second PCR lasting about 7 to 11 cycles. TCRdb reprocessed the 5' RACE reads with MiXCR, giving one entry per CDR3 protein. The repertoire holds 650,000 to 1,000,000 distinct CDR3 sequences, with 35% to 40% as singletons.

Sequencing input: blood. This receptor was taken from a man between 18 and 29 years old in good health. The chain employs TRBV19 and TRBJ2-5; 8 positions agree with TRBD1. CDR3 sequence reads: CASSPPDRVHEQYF. DNA of the CDR3: TGTGCCAGTAGTCCCCCGGACAGGGTCCATGAGCAGTACTTC.